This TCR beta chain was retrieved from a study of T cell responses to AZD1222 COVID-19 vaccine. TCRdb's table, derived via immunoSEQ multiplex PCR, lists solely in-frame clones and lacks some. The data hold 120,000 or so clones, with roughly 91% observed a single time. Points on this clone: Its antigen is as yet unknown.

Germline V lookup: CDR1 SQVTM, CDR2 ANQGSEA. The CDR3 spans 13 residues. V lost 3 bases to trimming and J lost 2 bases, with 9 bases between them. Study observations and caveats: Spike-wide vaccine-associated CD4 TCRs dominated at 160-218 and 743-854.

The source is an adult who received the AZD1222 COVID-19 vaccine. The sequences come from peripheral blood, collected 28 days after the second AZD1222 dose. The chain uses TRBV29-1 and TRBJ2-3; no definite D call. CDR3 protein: CSVEPASTDTQYF. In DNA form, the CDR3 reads TGCAGCGTTGAGCCAGCGTCCACAGATACGCAGTATTTT.